One and the same sample provided the 12 T cell receptor beta chains below, sequenced in a study of identical twins. Each CDR3 protein gets one entry after TCRdb re-called the 5' RACE reads with MiXCR. The repertoire holds 450,000 or so distinct CDR3 sequences, 24% seen once, with 2.5% to 3.5% in the top ten. The same sample was also used in a study of T cells expressing NK-cell markers.

Material: CD4+ T cells sorted from blood. These TCRs come from a woman younger than 30 in good health.

This clonotype was recorded a few times. The genes are TRBV11-1 and TRBJ2-1; TRBD1 agrees at 7 bases. V lost 3 bases and J lost 0; bases outside the gene matches: 11. Germline CDR1 reads SGHAT; CDR2 reads FQDESV (reference sequence). This CDR3 contains 18 residues. The CDR3 coding sequence is TGTGCCAGCAGCTTTAGGGGACAGTCCTATAGCTCCTACAATGAGCAGTTCTTC. Amino acid sequence: CASSFRGQSYSSYNEQFF.

The chain couples TRBV12-3 or TRBV12-4 to TRBJ1-5; tentatively, D is TRBD1 (5 bases). V was pared by 8 bases and J by 1 base, with 9 bases between. The CDR3 runs to 13 residues. As DNA, the CDR3 is TGTGCCAGCGCGAGGGGAAGCAATCAGCCCCAGCATTTT. Residues: CASARGSNQPQHF.

The rearrangement joins TRBV11-2 to TRBJ2-3; no clear D. Germline CDR1 SGHAT, CDR2 FQNNGV. The CDR3 has 14 residues. V shed 5 bases and J shed 6 bases, with 15 bases lying between them. CDR3 coding DNA: TGTGCCAGCAGCGGTCTTGCACCCGGCGATACGCAGTATTTT. Amino acid sequence: CASSGLAPGDTQYF.

This clonotype was seen only a few times. The chain uses TRBV12-3 or TRBV12-4 and TRBJ2-2, with D unclear. The CDR3 has 14 amino acids. V was shortened by 4 bases and J by 3 bases, with 9 bases between the two germline ends. CDR3 sequence reads: CASSSVSDTGELFF. CDR3 sequence (DNA): TGTGCCAGCAGTTCCGTCAGCGACACCGGGGAGCTGTTTTTT.

This clonotype appeared a few times. The chain recombines TRBV29-1 with TRBJ1-1; unclear D gene. This CDR3 has 12 residues. V was trimmed by 7 bases and J by 1 base, leaving 10 bases between them. Germline V gene lookup returns CDR1 SQVTM and CDR2 ANQGSEA. For the CDR3, the DNA is TGCAGCGCCCTTTCTTGGAACACTGAAGCTTTCTTT. Amino acids: CSALSWNTEAFF. The full variable domain, completed using reference TRBV29-1 and TRBJ1-1, is SAVISQKPSRDICQRGTSLTIQCQVDSQVTMMFWYRQQPGQSLTLIATANQGSEATYESGFVIDKFPISRPNLTFSTLTVSNMSPEDSSIYLCSALSWNTEAFFGQGTRLTVV.

The CDR3 here is CASSGQGAGENGYTF. For the CDR3, the DNA is TGTGCCAGCAGTGGACAGGGAGCGGGTGAGAATGGCTACACCTTC. The chain uses TRBV6-1 and TRBJ1-2; 7 nucleotides align to TRBD1. The germline gives CDR1 MNHNS, CDR2 SASEGT. The V segment lost 4 bases and the J segment 6 bases; nucleotides outside the gene matches: 11. This CDR3 is built from 15 residues.

V is TRBV6-5 and J is TRBJ1-2; D gene unclear. From germline, CDR1 is MNHEY and CDR2 SVGAGI. Between the trimmed V and J ends, which lost 0 bases and 8 bases, there was a span of 16 bases. The CDR3 consists of 15 residues. CDR3 sequence (DNA): TGTGCCAGCAGTTACTCCTTTAGCGTTGATTTGGGCTACACCTTC. Translated: CASSYSFSVDLGYTF.

This clonotype was seen only a few times. V and J are TRBV20-1 and TRBJ2-1, with 8 positions matching TRBD2. CDR1 is DFQATT and CDR2 is SNEGSKA in the germline V gene (reference sequence). The CDR3 has 13 residues. CDR3 DNA sequence: TGCAGCGGGAGGGTGAGCTCCTACAATGAGCAGTTCTTC. Its protein is CSGRVSSYNEQFF.

The V and J genes are TRBV20-1 and TRBJ2-2; D is possibly TRBD1 or TRBD2 (6 bases each). This CDR3 is 16 amino acids long. Trimming pared 0 bases from V and 5 bases from J, leaving 16 bases between. CDR1 and CDR2 (germline): DFQATT, SNEGSKA (reference sequence). The CDR3: CSARDEGGRRTGELFF. CDR3 DNA: TGCAGTGCTAGAGATGAGGGGGGTAGAAGAACCGGGGAGCTGTTTTTT.

The CDR3 DNA reads as TGTGCCAGCAGTGAGAGCGGGGGAACCTACGAGCAGTACTTC. It translates to CASSESGGTYEQYF. This sequence joins TRBV6-4 and TRBJ2-7; 8 bases fit TRBD2. The V segment lost 3 bases and the J segment 2 bases; nucleotides outside the gene matches: 3. CDR1 is MRHNA and CDR2 is SNTAGT in the germline V gene. This CDR3 contains 14 residues.

The chain carries TRBV12-3 or TRBV12-4 and TRBJ2-2; D may be TRBD1 or TRBD2 (6 bases each). CDR3 length equals 14 residues. V was pared by 0 bases and J by 7 bases, with 9 bases between. The chain's CDR3 is CASSLAGGGGELFF. Written as DNA, the CDR3 is TGTGCCAGCAGTTTAGCAGGGGGAGGCGGGGAGCTGTTTTTT.

This clonotype was observed at least ten times. This sequence joins TRBV30 and TRBJ1-5; the D is unclear. Germline V gives CDR1 GTSNPN, CDR2 SVGIG (reference sequence). There are 14 residues in the CDR3. V was clipped by 6 bases and J by 4 bases, with 16 bases between them. CDR3 sequence (DNA): TGTGCCTGCTCTGGGGTAGGGCAAAATCAGCCCCAGCATTTT. Translation: CACSGVGQNQPQHF.